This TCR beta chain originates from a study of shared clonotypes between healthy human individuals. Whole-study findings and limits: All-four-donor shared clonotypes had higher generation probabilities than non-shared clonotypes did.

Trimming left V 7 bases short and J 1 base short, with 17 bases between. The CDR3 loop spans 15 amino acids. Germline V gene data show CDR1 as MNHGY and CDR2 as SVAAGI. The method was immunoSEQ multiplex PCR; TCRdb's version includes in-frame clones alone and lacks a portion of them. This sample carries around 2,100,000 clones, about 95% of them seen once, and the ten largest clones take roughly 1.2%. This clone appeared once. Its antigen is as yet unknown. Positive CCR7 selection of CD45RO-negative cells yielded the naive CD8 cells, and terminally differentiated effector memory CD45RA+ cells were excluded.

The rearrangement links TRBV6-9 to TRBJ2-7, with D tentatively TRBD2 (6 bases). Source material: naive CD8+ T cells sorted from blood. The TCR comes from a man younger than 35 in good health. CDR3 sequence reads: CASITGTQLSYEQYF. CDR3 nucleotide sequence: TGTGCCAGCATAACCGGGACTCAGCTTTCCTACGAGCAGTACTTC.